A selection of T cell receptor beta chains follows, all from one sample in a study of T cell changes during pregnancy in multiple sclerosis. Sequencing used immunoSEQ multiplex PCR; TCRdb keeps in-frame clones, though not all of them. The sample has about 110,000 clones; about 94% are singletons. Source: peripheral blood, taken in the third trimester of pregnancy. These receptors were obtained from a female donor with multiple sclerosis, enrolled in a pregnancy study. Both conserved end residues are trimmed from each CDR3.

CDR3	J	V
AISPGVALDEQF	TRBJ2-1	TRBV10-3
ASSVSGQGTEAF	TRBJ1-1	TRBV9
ASSLVGTGSEQY	TRBJ2-7	TRBV7-9
ASSLDRGTEAF	TRBJ1-1	TRBV11-2
AWSRGRLAGPYNEQF	TRBJ2-1	TRBV30
ASSGPSVISYNEQF	TRBJ2-1	TRBV7-2
ASSIDEQGPSGANVLT	TRBJ2-6	TRBV19
ASSVGTGHSYEQY	TRBJ2-7	TRBV9
ASSGQGETQY	TRBJ2-5	TRBV10-1
ASRRQGGYNEQF	TRBJ2-1	TRBV28
ASSPRDMYEQY	TRBJ2-7	TRBV5-5